Listed below are T cell receptor beta chains from one sample, sequenced in a study of identifying expanded T cells in peripheral blood. TCRdb's table, derived via immunoSEQ multiplex PCR, lists solely in-frame clones and lacks some. This sample yields under 150,000 clones, of which 70% to 90% are seen a single time; 8% to 9% belongs to the top ten. Input material: blood. Receptor source: a person aged 18 to 75 in good health. CDR3s include the opening cysteine and the closing phenylalanine or tryptophan. Each record gives: V gene, J gene, clone size, D gene, CDR3 protein, CDR3 DNA. D genes are given only for firm matches. Expanded clones are given a class, and other clones once, few, many or no size at all.

TRBV6-5	TRBJ1-3	NA	NA	CASTPRGGSGNTIYF	TGTGCCAGCACCCCCCGGGGGGGAAGTGGAAACACCATATATTTT
TRBV7-9	TRBJ1-1	NA	NA	CASSSQFSATEAFF	TGTGCCAGCAGCTCCCAATTTAGTGCCACTGAAGCTTTCTTT
TRBV18	TRBJ2-7	NA	TRBD2	CASSAVPSGRSEQYF	TGTGCCAGCTCAGCTGTTCCTAGCGGGAGGAGTGAGCAGTACTTC
TRBV5-4	TRBJ2-1	NA	NA	CASSLAGNEQFF	TGTGCCAGCAGCTTAGCAGGCAATGAGCAGTTCTTC
TRBV6-5	TRBJ1-5	NA	NA	CASSYRQGNQPQHF	TGTGCCAGCAGTTACCGGCAGGGAAATCAGCCCCAGCATTTT
TRBV6-1	TRBJ1-2	NA	NA	CASSESHWTVIYGYTF	TGTGCCAGCAGTGAATCACATTGGACAGTGATCTATGGCTACACCTTC
TRBV28	TRBJ2-7	NA	NA	CASSLLPASYEQYF	TGTGCCAGCAGTTTACTCCCAGCCTCCTACGAGCAGTACTTC
TRBV5-8	TRBJ2-5	NA	NA	CASSQLRETQYF	TGTGCCAGCAGTCAACTTCGGGAGACCCAGTACTTC
TRBV19	TRBJ1-2	once	TRBD1	CASSLRQGANYGYTF	TGTGCCAGTAGTCTACGACAGGGGGCTAACTATGGCTACACCTTC
TRBV9	TRBJ2-1	NA	NA	CASSEAAAVGQNEQFF	TGTGCCAGCAGCGAAGCAGCGGCTGTGGGGCAAAATGAGCAGTTCTTC
TRBV11-3	TRBJ1-1	NA	NA	CASSLGRANTEAFF	TGTGCCAGCAGCTTAGGCAGGGCGAACACTGAAGCTTTCTTT
TRBV11-2	TRBJ1-1	NA	TRBD1	CASENRGRDEAFF	TGTGCCAGCGAGAACAGGGGTCGGGATGAAGCTTTCTTT
TRBV2	TRBJ2-7	NA	NA	CASSGTVSSYEQYF	TGTGCCAGCAGTGGGACCGTGAGCTCCTACGAGCAGTACTTC
TRBV2	TRBJ1-3	NA	NA	CASNRQNKLYF	TGTGCCAGCAACCGGCAAAACAAGCTATATTTT
TRBV29-1	TRBJ2-5	NA	NA	CSVDRQEQTQYF	TGCAGCGTGGATCGACAGGAACAGACCCAGTACTTC
TRBV2	TRBJ2-5	NA	TRBD1	CASRDFRGETQYF	TGTGCCAGCAGGGACTTCAGGGGGGAGACCCAGTACTTC
TRBV6-4	TRBJ1-6	few	NA	CAIPLALRPTPLHF	TGTGCCATCCCGTTAGCCCTTCGGCCAACACCCCTCCACTTT
TRBV29-1	TRBJ2-6	NA	NA	CSVEDRSSGANVLTF	TGCAGCGTTGAAGACAGAAGCTCTGGGGCCAACGTCCTGACTTTC
TRBV5-1	TRBJ1-1	once	TRBD1	CASSAGDRAFTEAFF	TGCGCCAGCAGCGCGGGGGACAGGGCGTTTACTGAAGCTTTCTTT
TRBV7-3	TRBJ1-1	few	NA	CASSLGEITEAFF	TGTGCCAGCAGCTTAGGAGAAATCACTGAAGCTTTCTTT
TRBV7-8	TRBJ1-2	NA	NA	CASSLAGQGGYTF	TGTGCCAGCAGCTTAGCGGGGCAGGGTGGATACACCTTC
TRBV5-4	TRBJ2-5	once	TRBD2	CASSSGGPQETQYF	TGTGCCAGCAGCAGCGGGGGGCCTCAAGAGACCCAGTACTTC
TRBV12-5	TRBJ1-2	NA	NA	CASGFSGNYGYTF	TGTGCTAGTGGTTTCTCCGGGAACTATGGCTACACCTTC
TRBV9	TRBJ2-3	NA	NA	CASSVGQHQGDTQYF	TGTGCCAGCAGCGTTGGGCAGCACCAGGGGGATACGCAGTATTTT
TRBV11-2	TRBJ2-1	NA	NA	CASSLSRTNNEQFF	TGTGCCAGCAGCTTATCTAGGACTAACAATGAGCAGTTCTTC
TRBV4-2	TRBJ2-1	NA	NA	CASSLLGGGGIRGDEQFF	TGTGCCAGCAGCCTCCTTGGGGGAGGCGGGATTAGGGGCGATGAGCAGTTCTTC
TRBV7-6	TRBJ2-7	NA	NA	CASSSAPGGLYEQYF	TGTGCCAGCAGCTCAGCCCCGGGGGGCCTCTACGAGCAGTACTTC
TRBV21-1	TRBJ1-5	NA	NA	CASSPFDREDQPQHF	TGTGCCAGCAGCCCGTTCGACAGGGAGGATCAGCCCCAGCATTTT
TRBV10-3	TRBJ1-3	NA	NA	CAISESSGNTIYF	TGTGCCATCAGTGAGTCCTCTGGAAACACCATATATTTT
TRBV7-2	TRBJ1-3	NA	NA	CASSSGQLSGNTIYF	TGTGCCAGCAGCTCCGGACAGCTCTCTGGAAACACCATATATTTT
TRBV6-4	TRBJ1-4	NA	TRBD1	CASSDPWTGSTNEKLFF	TGTGCCAGCAGTGACCCTTGGACAGGGAGCACTAATGAAAAACTGTTTTTT
TRBV28	TRBJ1-6	once	TRBD1	CASGQGNSPLHF	TGTGCCAGCGGACAGGGGAATTCACCCCTCCACTTT
TRBV30	TRBJ2-4	few	TRBD2	CAWTPAGGFGIQYF	TGTGCCTGGACCCCAGCGGGGGGTTTCGGCATTCAGTACTTC
TRBV19	TRBJ1-4	NA	NA	CASSTLFNEKLFF	TGTGCCAGTAGTACTTTGTTTAATGAAAAACTGTTTTTT